This T cell receptor beta chain was found in a study of T-cell memory formation after mild COVID-19. Regarding the study as a whole: The authors left the SARS-CoV-2 specificity of second-wave clones peaking on day 37 unconfirmed. Researchers found some responding clones in pre-infection memory, a sign that cross-reactive memory joined. Day 15 to 85 contracting clones showed balanced CD4/CD8; later expanders leaned CD4+.

TCRdb itself ran the 5' RACE reads through MiXCR, one entry per CDR3 protein. The sample holds about 350,000 distinct CDR3 sequences, about 13% seen once. Ten or more counts support this clonotype. The antigen remains undetermined. The receptor was derived from a man younger than 30 who had mild COVID-19 (a few samples of this study predate the infection). Cell type and time point are not known. The sequenced sample was PBMCs or a T cell subset sorted from them (not recorded which).

In DNA form, the CDR3 reads TGTGCCAGCAGTAAAACGGGACAGGGGGCAGATACGCAGTATTTT. Its translation is CASSKTGQGADTQYF. The chain combines TRBV7-6 with TRBJ2-3; 11 bases are a match to TRBD1. The CDR3 contains 15 residues. Germline assignment: CDR1 SGHVS and CDR2 FNYEAQ. J gave up 4 bases and V 6 bases, and 6 bases lay outside the gene matches.